The 30 T cell receptor beta chains below all came from one sample that was sequenced in a study of identical twins (dated by TCRdb to about 2016). Libraries were constructed by 5' RACE. Data came from an Illumina HiSeq 2000. Through fastp at Q25 and MiXCR, TCRdb rebuilt clones from the public reads, retaining in-frame beta chains. When rows share a CDR3 protein, they turn into one entry using the most common DNA and genes. The sample contains approximately 700,000 distinct CDR3 sequences, roughly 18% of them found a single time. In total, the top ten clones hold around 13% of the sample. These data were also filed under a second study, of T cells expressing NK-cell markers.

Sequencing used PBMCs. Receptors were obtained from a woman in her late teens or twenties in good health.

This rearrangement joins TRBV7-9 to TRBJ2-2; no clear D gene. Trimming removed 6 bases at V and 6 bases at J, with 14 bases between. Per germline, CDR1 SEHNR and CDR2 FQNEAQ (reference sequence). This CDR3 spans 14 amino acids. This chain's CDR3 is CASSDIRSPGELFF. The CDR3 bases are TGTGCCAGCAGTGACATCAGGTCCCCCGGGGAGCTGTTTTTT.

The rearrangement links TRBV9 to TRBJ2-1, with 10 bases aligning to TRBD2. CDR1 is SGDLS, CDR2 YYNGEE, per germline. J lost 5 bases, V lost 4 bases, and 18 bases had no gene match. This CDR3 region has 19 residues. The CDR3 sequence is CASSPTGTSDGRGDNEQFF. CDR3 coding DNA: TGTGCCAGCAGCCCCACGGGGACTAGCGATGGGCGCGGGGACAATGAGCAGTTCTTC.

This clonotype was counted many times. V and J are TRBV7-9 and TRBJ2-4; perhaps D is TRBD1 or TRBD2 (5 bases each). The V end was cut by 1 base, the J end by 5 bases, with 15 bases between. CDR3 length: 16 residues. The germline V gene encodes CDR1 SEHNR and CDR2 FQNEAQ (reference sequence). The CDR3, as DNA: TGTGCCAGCAGCTTAGATCCGGGGCGTAATGAAAACATTCAGTACTTC. Amino acids: CASSLDPGRNENIQYF.

V usage is TRBV12-3 or TRBV12-4 and J usage is TRBJ1-3; D perhaps matches TRBD1 (5 bases). CDR3 length: 15 amino acids. V was clipped by 5 bases and J by 5 bases, with 16 bases between them. CDR3 DNA: TGTGCCAGCAGTCCCCGGGGCAGGGAGAGAAACACCATATATTTT. Translating gives CASSPRGRERNTIYF.

In this sample, this clonotype turned up a few times. The J gene is TRBJ2-5, the V gene TRBV5-1; TRBD1 or TRBD2 may be the D gene (6 bases each). The CDR3 runs to 16 residues. Germline V gives CDR1 SGHRS, CDR2 YFSETQ. Between the trimmed V and J ends, which lost 5 bases and 4 bases, there was a span of 21 bases. CDR3 amino acids: CASRYNRDGRLETQYF. The CDR3 DNA reads TGCGCCAGCAGATATAACAGGGATGGGAGGTTAGAGACCCAGTACTTC.

This clonotype was seen a few times. The rearrangement joins TRBV27 to TRBJ1-3; 9 bases line up with TRBD1. The CDR3 consists of 13 residues. After removal of 6 bases from V and 7 bases from J, the junction contained 4 bases not matched to a gene. Germline values: CDR1 MNHEY, CDR2 SMNVEV (reference sequence). CDR3 sequence: CASRGQGGNTIYF. The DNA of the CDR3 is TGTGCCAGCAGGGGACAGGGTGGGAACACCATATATTTT.

CDR3: CASSSGLRGSEQFF. The CDR3 region has the DNA TGTGCCAGCAGTTCGGGACTTCGGGGGTCTGAGCAGTTCTTC. The gene calls are TRBV27 and TRBJ2-1; the D gene is possibly TRBD2 (6 bases). Trimming pared 4 bases from V and 9 bases from J, leaving 16 bases between. CDR3 length equals 14 residues. Germline assignment: CDR1 MNHEY and CDR2 SMNVEV (reference sequence).

The rearrangement joins TRBV5-5 to TRBJ2-1; 10 nucleotides align to TRBD2. The trim removed 2 bases at V and 14 bases at J, leaving 7 bases unmatched. Germline assignment: CDR1 SGHKS and CDR2 YYEKEE (reference sequence). The CDR3 covers 13 residues. The CDR3 spells CASSFSSGSSEFF. For the CDR3, the DNA is TGTGCCAGCAGCTTTTCTAGCGGGAGCTCTGAGTTCTTC.

The V call is TRBV7-9, the J call TRBJ2-1; 7 bases match TRBD1. The CDR3 is 13 residues long. V lost 4 bases, J lost 7 bases, and 4 bases stayed unmatched. Germline values: CDR1 SEHNR, CDR2 FQNEAQ (reference sequence). The CDR3 sequence: CASSYRDSNEQFF. DNA for the CDR3: TGTGCCAGCAGCTACCGGGACAGTAATGAGCAGTTCTTC.

The chain uses TRBV12-5 and TRBJ2-1; D not certain. The germline V and J ends were trimmed by 1 base and 8 bases, with 6 bases remaining between them. This CDR3 has 12 residues. Looked up from germline, CDR1 is LGHNT and CDR2 is FRNRAP. CDR3 nucleotides: TGTGCTAGTGGTTTGGGTTTGGATGAGCAGTTCTTC. This encodes CASGLGLDEQFF.

This clonotype has only a few counts. This chain uses TRBV4-2 with TRBJ1-1; D gene unclear. CDR1 and CDR2 (germline): LGHNA, YNFKEQ. The CDR3 is made up of 13 amino acids. V lost 0 bases, J lost 5 bases, and 7 bases lay in between. CDR3: CASSQDRTTEAFF. As DNA, the CDR3 is TGTGCCAGCAGCCAAGATAGGACTACTGAAGCTTTCTTT.

The CDR3 DNA reads TGTGCCAGCAGCCGGGTCCGAGACGAGCAGTACTTC. Translation: CASSRVRDEQYF. V gene TRBV3-1 combines with J gene TRBJ2-7; D remains ambiguous. In germline, CDR1 is LGHDT, CDR2 YNNKEL (reference sequence). V lost 4 bases and J lost 5, with 9 bases in between. This CDR3 region has 12 residues.

The gene calls are TRBV20-1 and TRBJ2-7; the D is unclear. Germline V gene sequence: CDR1 DFQATT, CDR2 SNEGSKA (reference sequence). The CDR3 runs to 16 residues. Trimming shortened V by 3 bases and J by 5 bases, and 23 bases separated the two germline ends. The CDR3 sequence is CSASSPARLPLHEQYF. CDR3 DNA sequence: TGCAGTGCTAGCTCTCCAGCCCGATTGCCCCTGCACGAGCAGTACTTC.

This clonotype has a handful of counts. V gene TRBV5-1 combines with J gene TRBJ2-7, with D possibly TRBD2 on 5 matching bases. V lost 7 bases to trimming and J lost 0 bases, with 14 bases between them. CDR3 length: 14 amino acids. The germline gives CDR1 SGHRS, CDR2 YFSETQ. This chain's CDR3 is CASGLNFNSYEQYF. The CDR3 nucleotides are TGCGCCAGCGGACTCAACTTCAACTCCTACGAGCAGTACTTC.

A few counts support this clonotype. This chain links TRBV7-9 with TRBJ1-6; D not certain. The CDR3 loop spans 14 amino acids. Trimming cost V 0 bases and J 10 bases, with 10 bases left between them. Germline CDR1 SEHNR, CDR2 FQNEAQ (reference sequence). CDR3 protein: CASSLAFEVSPLHF. CDR3 DNA sequence: TGTGCCAGCAGCTTAGCCTTCGAGGTCTCACCCCTCCACTTT.

The J gene is TRBJ2-5, the V gene TRBV12-3 or TRBV12-4, with D unresolved. The V gene lost 0 bases and the J gene lost 5 bases, with 7 bases spanning the gap. The CDR3 consists of 13 residues. The chain's CDR3 is CASSLAEVETQYF. The CDR3 coding sequence is TGTGCCAGCAGTTTAGCCGAGGTTGAGACCCAGTACTTC.

This clonotype was detected many times. J is TRBJ2-3 and V is TRBV20-1; 12 positions match TRBD2. CDR3 size: 14 residues. The V gene's germline CDR1 is DFQATT and CDR2 SNEGSKA (reference sequence). The J segment lost 5 bases and the V segment lost 5 bases, leaving 5 bases of the junction unmatched. CDR3 bases: TGCAGTGCTTCTAGCGGGGGGGCGATAGATACGCAGTATTTT. It codes for CSASSGGAIDTQYF.

This rearrangement joins TRBV7-2 to TRBJ2-7; TRBD1 matches 9 bases. Germline V gives CDR1 SGHTA, CDR2 FQGNSA. This CDR3 region has 15 residues. After removal of 4 bases from V and 5 bases from J, the junction contained 9 bases not matched to a gene. CDR3 protein: CASSSRDRAEHEQYF. CDR3 nucleotide sequence: TGTGCCAGCAGCTCCCGGGACAGGGCTGAGCACGAGCAGTACTTC.

This clonotype has a handful of counts. The genes are TRBV7-9 and TRBJ2-5; TRBD2 matches 8 bases. The CDR3 loop spans 15 amino acids. Looked up from germline, CDR1 is SEHNR and CDR2 is FQNEAQ (reference sequence). V gave up 4 bases and J gave up 0 bases; unmatched junction bases: 4. This CDR3 is CASSSGGGYQETQYF. CDR3 bases: TGTGCCAGCAGCTCGGGGGGGGGCTACCAAGAGACCCAGTACTTC.

This clonotype was detected a few times. This chain joins TRBV10-3 and TRBJ2-7; 9 bases fit TRBD1. Looked up from germline, CDR1 is ENHRY and CDR2 is SYGVKD. The CDR3 runs 14 residues. The ends lost 4 bases at V and 5 bases at J; junction bases unmatched: 6. In nucleotides, the CDR3 is TGTGCCATCAGTGGAGAGGACAGGGGCCACGAGCAGTACTTC. This translates into CAISGEDRGHEQYF.

In its sample, this clonotype was seen a few times. This chain connects TRBV29-1 to TRBJ1-1, with a tentative D call TRBD1 (5 bases). V dropped 1 base and J dropped 5 bases, with 14 bases sitting between them. Per the germline V gene, CDR1 is SQVTM and CDR2 is ANQGSEA. The CDR3 totals 14 residues. The chain's CDR3 is CSVEVRGRATEAFF. The CDR3, as DNA: TGCAGCGTTGAAGTCCGTGGCAGGGCGACTGAAGCTTTCTTT.

The rearrangement uses TRBV6-5 and TRBJ1-1; the match to TRBD1 covers 8 bases. Germline V gene lookup returns CDR1 MNHEY and CDR2 SVGAGI. The junction had 15 bases not matched to a gene; V was cut back by 2 bases and J by 1 base. The CDR3 length is 19 residues. The chain's CDR3 is CASSYRARDRGGRNTEAFF. For the CDR3, the DNA is TGTGCCAGCAGTTACCGCGCCCGAGACAGGGGAGGACGGAACACTGAAGCTTTCTTT.

The chain couples TRBV10-1 to TRBJ1-6; D ambiguous. V dropped 3 bases and J dropped 6 bases, with 6 bases sitting between them. Germline V gives CDR1 WNHNN, CDR2 SYGVQD (reference sequence). The CDR3 has 13 residues. The CDR3: CASSDTANSPLHF. CDR3 sequence (DNA): TGCGCCAGCAGTGACACAGCTAATTCACCCCTCCACTTT.

This clonotype showed up many times. J is TRBJ2-2 and V is TRBV12-3 or TRBV12-4; D gene unclear. This CDR3 comprises 14 residues. V lost 3 bases to trimming and J lost 4 bases, with 9 bases between them. The CDR3 spells CASSFSGFTGELFF. CDR3 DNA sequence: TGTGCCAGCAGTTTTTCGGGTTTCACCGGGGAGCTGTTTTTT.

There are a few counts of this clonotype. The CDR3 DNA reads as TGTGCCAGCAGCCAAGTCACCAGCCGGTCGGGACTAGGGCCGCCGGAGCAGTACTTC. It translates to CASSQVTSRSGLGPPEQYF. This chain links TRBV3-1 with TRBJ2-7; 8 bases agree with TRBD2. The CDR3 consists of 19 residues. V shed 1 base and J 7 bases; nucleotides not matched to a gene: 21. Per the germline V gene, CDR1 is LGHDT and CDR2 is YNNKEL (reference sequence).

The genes are TRBV29-1 and TRBJ2-7; the D is unclear. Per the germline V gene, CDR1 is SQVTM and CDR2 is ANQGSEA. The CDR3 is made up of 12 amino acids. V gave up 7 bases and J gave up 7 bases, with 17 bases separating them. The CDR3 nucleotides read TGCAGCGCCAACACCGGCCATGTGGAGCAGTACTTC. Translating gives CSANTGHVEQYF.

The J gene is TRBJ2-7, the V gene TRBV5-5, with D hard to call. Germline V CDR1 and CDR2: SGHKS, YYEKEE (reference sequence). There are 14 residues in the CDR3. The V and J ends lost 3 bases and 4 bases respectively, with 14 bases between them. The CDR3 nucleotides read TGTGCCAGCAGCTCCAGCACCACAGCTTACGAGCAGTACTTC. This translates into CASSSSTTAYEQYF.

V gene TRBV5-6 combines with J gene TRBJ2-1; 10 bases map to TRBD2. Trimming took 7 bases from V and 8 from J; bases not matched to a gene: 12. Germline V CDR1 and CDR2: SGHDT, YYEEEE. This CDR3 is 15 amino acids long. The CDR3 sequence: CASGLELAGTDEQFF. CDR3 bases: TGTGCCAGCGGATTAGAACTAGCGGGAACGGATGAGCAGTTCTTC.

The V and J genes are TRBV12-3 or TRBV12-4 and TRBJ2-1; D gene unclear. V was cut by 9 bases and J by 6 bases, with 18 bases left in between. CDR3 length: 14 residues. The CDR3 DNA reads as TGTGCCAGGAGTAGAACACCCTCGGGCAATGAGCAGTTCTTC. This encodes CARSRTPSGNEQFF.

In this sample, this clonotype turned up a few times. V and J are TRBV12-3 or TRBV12-4 and TRBJ1-5, with a weak D call TRBD1 (5 bases). V lost 3 bases and J 2 bases, leaving 14 bases between the germline ends. The CDR3 runs to 16 residues. This CDR3 is CASSLGRGRRNQPQHF. The CDR3 region has the DNA TGTGCCAGCAGTTTGGGGAGGGGCAGGCGCAATCAGCCCCAGCATTTT.